Described below is a single TCR beta chain sequence and its context. The antigen it binds to is not known. Base quality data are lacking; no much larger clone is found one base away. The data stem from a study of cytomegalovirus exposure and HLA in healthy donors (dated by TCRdb to between 2016 and 2019). Study-wide context: According to an earlier analysis of a few hundred of the donors, roughly 180 million T cells yielded roughly 100 million unique TCR beta sequences and 276 Gb of sequence data. Because of strong linkage in the cohort, 4 to 6 DR-DQ haplotypes were treated as single units for association and clustering. To predict cytomegalovirus infection status, the study combined high-throughput TCR immunosequencing, statistical association of individual TCRs with disease status, and machine learning. Rather than using new phenotypic data, the later analysis identified candidate immune exposures from TCR beta sequences and from how often those sequences occurred across donors. A later genetic analysis used genome-wide SNP genotypes for about 65% of the 666 donors, treating that subset as a discovery cohort. An earlier analysis of 587 of the donors used high-throughput TCR beta sequencing to judge whether each TCR beta V gene segment behaved as functional or pseudogenic. The number of typed donors differed by locus: roughly 620-640 for A, B, C, DRB1 and DQB1; some 500 for DQA1; approximately 610 for DPA1; and roughly 470 for DPB1. Donor age, sex, ethnicity and CMV serostatus were compiled together with the repertoire data. Among about 400 genotyped donors of the cohort, an average of about 220,000 unique TCR beta nucleotide sequences was sequenced per donor, of which approximately 19% were non-productive. The study was designed to test whether signatures of past pathogen exposure could be identified by cataloging public T cell receptors. Approximately 300 gigabases of sequencing data and roughly 80 million unique TCR sequences made up an early release that covered 500 to 650 HLA-typed donors. All discovery cohort repertoires had been generated using a single sequencing platform. A later analysis re-examined previously published TCR beta repertoires from more than 550 donors and added high-resolution HLA genotyping to investigate patterns of TCR occurrence. The study used immunosequencing to profile the T cell repertoires of approximately 630 subjects and linked those repertoires to cytomegalovirus serostatus. HLA typing covered class I and class II loci at four-digit resolution. Among the roughly 400 genotyped donors, approximately 82% belonged to the genetic ancestry cluster associated with self-reported Caucasian donors. Along with the approximately 700-subject first cohort, a separate validation cohort of over a hundred different subjects was used.

Receptor libraries were prepared by the immunoSEQ multiplex PCR assay. A mixture of 60 forward primers for TCR Vbeta segments and 13 reverse primers for TCR Jbeta segments was used in the multiplex PCR. A multiplex PCR assay on genomic DNA amplified the CDR3 region of rearranged TCR beta genes. Amplified TCR beta libraries were sequenced as 87-base-pair reads on the Illumina HiSeq System. Per the authors' processing: In a later analysis, some 80 million unique TCR beta chains were counted across the 690 or so repertoires, and about 10 million of these chains were shared by at least two donors. To remove PCR and sequencing errors, raw reads were error-corrected and collapsed into unique sequences using a nearest-neighbor algorithm that merged closely related sequences. Alignment of CDR3 sequences to IMGT reference sequences was used to assign V, D and J gene segments. Each retained sequence needed at least a six-nucleotide match to both a V gene segment and a J gene segment. Rearrangements were called productive when the CDR3 lacked stop codons and stayed in frame with V and J; all others were non-productive. Following IMGT convention, CDR3 was defined as the stretch from the second conserved V-encoded cysteine up to the conserved J-encoded phenylalanine. In an earlier analysis of more than 550 of the donors, sequences lacking an unambiguous match to a single V gene segment were excluded. An earlier analysis of almost 600 of the donors classified V segments as functional when productive rearrangements were above 56.7% and as segregating when the standard deviation between donors was above 5%. A statistical classification framework was built to diagnose cytomegalovirus status from the catalog of TCR beta chain sequences. In a later analysis, TCR nucleotide sequences were compared against IMGT/GENE-DB human TR gene sequences so that V and J genes could be assigned. In a later analysis, CDR3 sequences and most-parsimonious VDJ recombination scenarios were assigned using the TCRdist pipeline. A later analysis defined each TCR beta chain by its CDR3 amino acid sequence plus V-gene family, and excluded reads lacking a unique V-gene family. A later analysis removed nearly 600 highly shared, low-generation-probability nucleotide sequences to deal with suspected cross-contamination and a sequencing artifact. A later analysis calculated a clonal expansion index for each public chain from normalized within-repertoire ranks of inferred template counts. In a later analysis, generation probabilities were computed using a VDJ recombination model fitted to out-of-frame rearrangements, and the results were checked against IGoR. Hypergeometric tests were used in a later analysis to score TCR-TCR, TCR-HLA and TCR-CMV co-occurrence, with a repertoire-size bias correction applied to the TCR pairs. False discovery rates were estimated in a later analysis by permuting HLA or CMV assignments 20 times. A later analysis grouped co-occurring TCRs with DBSCAN, adding TCRdist sequence similarity when clustering within HLA-allele-positive subsets. Repertoires with fewer than 30,000 or more than 120,000 public chains were left out of co-occurrence clustering, as were about five repertoires with anomalous nucleotide sharing. TCRdb's version of the immuneACCESS table is confined to in-frame rearrangements and falls short of the full clone set. An unresolved V gene accounts for under half of the shortfall where checked; the remainder is of unknown origin. Clone size and V and J calls were adopted from that table, with D and trimming inferred from the DNA. This sample holds some 140,000 clones; 80% were observed only once. Jointly, the top ten make up over 1% of the sample.

General study outcomes and caveats: According to a later analysis, parvovirus B19, influenza, CMV and Epstein-Barr virus appeared linked to several top co-occurrence clusters. In a later analysis, more than 15,000 TCR beta sequences were associated with specific HLA alleles at a false discovery rate of 0.05. The cohort was sequenced for TCR beta chains only, and without alpha or paired-chain data the features that could be detected were limited. In vitro tests confirmed that a few of the cytomegalovirus-associated TCR beta chains recognize cytomegalovirus antigens. Correlated functional status among segregating V segments might be attributable to linkage disequilibrium, but an unknown experimental factor could not be ruled out. The earlier analysis of approximately 540 of the donors excluded about 16 rarely observed V segments, including chromosome 9 orphons, because counts were too low. The only immune exposure information available for the cohort was CMV serostatus. A further reported finding was that TCR beta sequences accurately predicted the HLA-A and HLA-B alleles for most subjects in the first cohort. The classifier was reported to diagnose cytomegalovirus status with high specificity and sensitivity in both the original cohort and the validation cohort. According to a later analysis, TCR association rates differed among HLA loci, with DRB1 alleles showing the most associated TCRs and HLA-C alleles showing the fewest. According to the authors, the approach could potentially be generalized to other disease states and immunological phenotypes. Compared with equally common non-associated chains, HLA-associated TCR beta chains in a later analysis were more clonally expanded and had lower generation probabilities. A later genetic analysis reported fewer N-insertions in productive TCRs among donors in an Asian-associated ancestry cluster than the roughly 650-donor mean. In a later genetic analysis, a missense DCLRE1C variant was associated with V-gene and J-gene trimming of TCR beta chains, and the association was replicated in an independent cohort. The study listed 170 or so TCR beta chains as associated with cytomegalovirus. Presence/absence analyses assumed roughly uniform sequencing depth across donors, an assumption that may not hold. Because some donors lacked HLA typing at each locus, the association tests relied only on the typed subset. Most TCR sequences were seen in very few donors, while some public TCRs were found in many individuals. In an earlier analysis of about 600 of the donors, most TCR beta V segments appeared in productive rearrangements about 87% or about 30% of the time, broadly matching IMGT annotations. A group of highly shared sequence variants was considered likely to be a technical artifact of the sequencing pipeline. In a later analysis, most CMV-associated TCR beta chains were found to appear HLA-restricted, with HLA associations seemingly driven largely by CMV exposure. When HLA alleles, especially DR and DQ, strongly co-occurred, TCR associations were difficult to assign to individual alleles.

In total, 600 or so healthy bone marrow donors made up the cohort. At the time of sampling, all cohort members were nominally healthy, though unrecorded immune exposures were likely present. The donor was CMV seropositive and belonged to the group of a few hundred seropositive cohort members. A peripheral blood sample was collected from each donor, and TCR beta sequencing was performed on peripheral blood mononuclear cells. Genomic DNA extraction from the blood cell samples was performed with the Qiagen DNeasy Blood Extraction Kit. The sequence was obtained from a male donor in good health and CMV-seropositive. Sequencing was done on a sample of PBMCs.

The DNA reads as follows: TGTGCCAGCAGTGGAAGGGGCGGTAGCTCTGGGGCCAACGTCCTGACTTTC. It translates as CASSGRGGSSGANVLTF. The sequence is built from TRBV25-1 and TRBJ2-6; TRBD1 is possibly the D segment (5 matching bases). The junction carries 13 bases between V and J, which are trimmed by 4 bases and 0 bases respectively. Including the terminal cysteine and phenylalanine, the CDR3 comprises 17 residues. This entry keeps only the CDR3 DNA: 51 bases, framed from base 1. Via the germline V gene, CDR1 is MGHDK and CDR2 SYGVNS.